This TCR beta chain was observed in a study of shared clonotypes between healthy human individuals. On this clone itself: Its antigen is unidentified.

General observations from the study: All-four-donor shared clonotypes had higher generation probabilities than non-shared clonotypes did.

Deletions cut 8 bases from V and 0 bases from J, with 19 bases between. The CDR3 extends over 16 amino acids. Germline V gene sequence: CDR1 KGHSH, CDR2 LQKENI. Sequencing used immunoSEQ multiplex PCR; TCRdb keeps in-frame clones, though not all of them. The sample lists approximately 2.1 million clones, roughly 93% seen once, with 0.39% in the top ten. Sequencing input: naive CD4+ T cells from PBMCs. Subset: CD45RA+ positively selected. This sequence originates from a man between 18 and 35 years old in good health. Some clones in this sample may be carry-over from other donors' samples. The V gene is TRBV18, the J gene TRBJ1-2; weak D call: TRBD1 (6 bases). The CDR3 sequence is CASQAGGELTNYGYTF. The CDR3 DNA reads TGTGCCAGCCAAGCCGGGGGCGAGTTAACTAACTATGGCTACACCTTC.